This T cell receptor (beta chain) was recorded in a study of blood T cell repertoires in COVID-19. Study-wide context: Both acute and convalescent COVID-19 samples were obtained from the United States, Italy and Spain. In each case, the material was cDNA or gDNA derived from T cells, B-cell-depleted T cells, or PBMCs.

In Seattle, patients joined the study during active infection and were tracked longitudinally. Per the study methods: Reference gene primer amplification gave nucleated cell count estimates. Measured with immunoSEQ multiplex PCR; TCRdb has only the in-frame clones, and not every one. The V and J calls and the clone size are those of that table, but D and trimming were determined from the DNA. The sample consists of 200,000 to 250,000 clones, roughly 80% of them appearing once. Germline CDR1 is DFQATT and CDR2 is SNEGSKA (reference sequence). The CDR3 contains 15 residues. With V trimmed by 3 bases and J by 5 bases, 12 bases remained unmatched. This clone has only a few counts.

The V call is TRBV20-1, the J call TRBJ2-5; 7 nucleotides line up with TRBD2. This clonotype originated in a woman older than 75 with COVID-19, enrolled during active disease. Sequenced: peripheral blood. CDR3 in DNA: TGCAGTGCTAGTGCTAGCGGAGCCGCCCCGGAGACCCAGTACTTC. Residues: CSASASGAAPETQYF.